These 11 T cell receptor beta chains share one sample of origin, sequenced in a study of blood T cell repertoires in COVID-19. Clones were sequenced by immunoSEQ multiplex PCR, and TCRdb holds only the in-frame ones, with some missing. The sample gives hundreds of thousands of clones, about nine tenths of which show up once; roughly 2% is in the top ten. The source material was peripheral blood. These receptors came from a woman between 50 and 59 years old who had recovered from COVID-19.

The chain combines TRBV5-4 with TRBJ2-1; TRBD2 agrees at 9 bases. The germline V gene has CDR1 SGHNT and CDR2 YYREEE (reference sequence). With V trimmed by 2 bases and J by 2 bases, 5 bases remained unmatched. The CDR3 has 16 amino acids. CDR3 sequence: CASSFLAGSAYNEQFF. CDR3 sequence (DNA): TGTGCCAGCAGCTTTCTAGCGGGATCAGCCTACAATGAGCAGTTCTTC.

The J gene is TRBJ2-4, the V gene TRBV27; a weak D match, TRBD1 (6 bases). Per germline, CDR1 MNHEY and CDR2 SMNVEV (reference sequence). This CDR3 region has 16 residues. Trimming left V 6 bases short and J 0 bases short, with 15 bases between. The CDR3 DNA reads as TGTGCCAGCAGACGGAACAGGGAGCCAGCCAAAAACATTCAGTACTTC. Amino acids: CASRRNREPAKNIQYF.

The CDR3 loop reads CSVSRLGRGLNGYTF. The DNA for the CDR3 is TGCAGCGTTTCTCGGCTGGGCAGGGGGTTAAATGGCTACACCTTC. The chain couples TRBV29-1 to TRBJ1-2; TRBD1 matches 7 bases. The CDR3 runs to 15 residues. The ends lost 5 bases at V and 6 bases at J; junction bases unmatched: 15. From germline, CDR1 is SQVTM and CDR2 ANQGSEA.

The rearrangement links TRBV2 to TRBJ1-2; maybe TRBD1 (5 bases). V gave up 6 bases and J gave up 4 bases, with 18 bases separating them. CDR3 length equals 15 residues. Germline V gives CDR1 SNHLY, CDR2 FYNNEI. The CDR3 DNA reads TGTGCCAGCAGGCCCCCTTCTTTGGGGCCCTATGGCTACACCTTC. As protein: CASRPPSLGPYGYTF.

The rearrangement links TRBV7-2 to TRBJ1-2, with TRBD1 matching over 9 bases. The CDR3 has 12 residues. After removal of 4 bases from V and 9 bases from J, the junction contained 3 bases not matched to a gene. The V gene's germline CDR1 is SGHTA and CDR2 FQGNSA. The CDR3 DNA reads TGTGCCAGCAGCTGGGACAGGGAACGCTACACCTTC. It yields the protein CASSWDRERYTF.

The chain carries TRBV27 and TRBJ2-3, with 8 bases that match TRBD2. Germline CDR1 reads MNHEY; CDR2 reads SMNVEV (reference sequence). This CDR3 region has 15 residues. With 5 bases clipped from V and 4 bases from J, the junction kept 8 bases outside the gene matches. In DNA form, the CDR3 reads TGTGCCAGCAGTCTAACGGGGGGGGCGGCAGATACGCAGTATTTT. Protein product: CASSLTGGAADTQYF.

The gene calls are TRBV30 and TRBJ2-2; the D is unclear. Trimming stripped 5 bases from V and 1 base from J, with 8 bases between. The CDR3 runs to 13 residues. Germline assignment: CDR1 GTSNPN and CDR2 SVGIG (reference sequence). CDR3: CAWGTRNTGELFF. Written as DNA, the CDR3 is TGTGCCTGGGGTACCAGGAACACCGGGGAGCTGTTTTTT.

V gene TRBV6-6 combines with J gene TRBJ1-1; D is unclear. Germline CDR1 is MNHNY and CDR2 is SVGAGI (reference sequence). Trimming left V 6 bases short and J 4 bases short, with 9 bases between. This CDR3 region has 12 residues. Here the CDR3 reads CASRPEGTEAFF. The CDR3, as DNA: TGTGCCAGCAGGCCGGAGGGCACTGAAGCTTTCTTT.

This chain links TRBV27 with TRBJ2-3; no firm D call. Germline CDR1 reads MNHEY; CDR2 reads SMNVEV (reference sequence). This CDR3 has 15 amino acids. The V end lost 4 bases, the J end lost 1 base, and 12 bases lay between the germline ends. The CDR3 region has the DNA TGTGCCAGCAGTTGGATTGGTCTAGGCACAGATACGCAGTATTTT. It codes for CASSWIGLGTDTQYF.

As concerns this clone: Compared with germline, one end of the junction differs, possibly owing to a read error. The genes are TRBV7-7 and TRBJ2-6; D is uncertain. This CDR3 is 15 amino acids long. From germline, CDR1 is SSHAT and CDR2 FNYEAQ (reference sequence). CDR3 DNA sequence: TGTGCTAGCAGGCCACAGTACGCTGGGGCCAACGTCCTGACTTTC. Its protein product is CASRPQYAGANVLTF.

The CDR3 nucleotides are TGCGCCAGCAGCTTGTCACAGGGGCTTGCTGAAGCTTTCTTT. Its translation is CASSLSQGLAEAFF. J is TRBJ1-1 and V is TRBV5-1, with TRBD1 matching 7 bases. V shed 1 base, J shed 6 bases, and the junction held 6 bases outside the gene matches. The CDR3 runs 14 residues. The V gene's germline CDR1 is SGHRS and CDR2 YFSETQ.